The 27 T cell receptor beta chains below all came from one sample that was sequenced in a study of blood T cell repertoires in COVID-19. Libraries were prepared by immunoSEQ multiplex PCR; TCRdb keeps only in-frame clonotypes and omits some of them. The table has 150,000 to 200,000 clones, less than 85% seen once. The sequenced material came from PBMCs or T cells enriched from blood (not recorded which). The source is a woman aged 45-59 years who had recovered from COVID-19.

J is TRBJ1-5 and V is TRBV9; D possibly corresponds to TRBD1 (5 bases). Germline CDR1 reads SGDLS; CDR2 reads YYNGEE. The V end lost 4 bases, the J end lost 5 bases, and 7 bases lay between the germline ends. The CDR3 is 12 residues long. The DNA for the CDR3 is TGTGCCAGCAGCACAGGTGATCAGCCCCAGCATTTT. It specifies CASSTGDQPQHF.

V usage is TRBV6-5 and J usage is TRBJ2-7, with 11 bases identical to TRBD2. V gave up 7 bases and J gave up 3 bases; unmatched junction bases: 8. This CDR3 comprises 15 residues. CDR1 MNHEY and CDR2 SVGAGI come from the germline V gene. The CDR3 DNA is TGTGCCAGCACTCGAAGCGGGACTAGCGGCTACGAGCAGTACGTC. Amino acids: CASTRSGTSGYEQYV.

CDR3 sequence: CAWSRQGLNYGYTF. CDR3 DNA sequence: TGTGCCTGGAGTCGACAGGGGCTAAACTATGGCTACACCTTC. The chain employs TRBV30 and TRBJ1-2, with 8 bases identical to TRBD1. Germline V gene data show CDR1 as GTSNPN and CDR2 as SVGIG (reference sequence). J lost 2 bases, V lost 2 bases, and 4 bases had no gene match. The CDR3 consists of 14 residues.

The chain recombines TRBV18 with TRBJ2-2; 9 bases agree with TRBD1. V dropped 4 bases and J dropped 4; count of bases not matched to a gene: 10. The CDR3 consists of 17 residues. Germline V gene data show CDR1 as KGHSH and CDR2 as LQKENI. Here the CDR3 reads CASSRLPRQGGTGELFF. DNA of the CDR3: TGTGCCAGCTCACGGCTTCCCAGACAGGGGGGCACCGGGGAGCTGTTTTTT.

The rearrangement links TRBV4-1 to TRBJ1-5; TRBD1 agrees at 11 bases. Germline values: CDR1 MGHRA, CDR2 YSYEKL. Trimming took 1 base from V and 6 from J; bases not matched to a gene: 2. This CDR3 spans 15 amino acids. The DNA of the CDR3 is TGCGCCAGCAGCCAAGCGGGACAGGGGGTTCAGCCCCAGCATTTT. Residues: CASSQAGQGVQPQHF.

This clone was counted a few times. The chain is built from TRBV9 and TRBJ1-2; TRBD1 aligns across 9 bases. This CDR3 has 15 amino acids. V dropped 4 bases and J dropped 3; count of bases not matched to a gene: 7. Per germline, CDR1 SGDLS and CDR2 YYNGEE. CDR3 sequence: CASSTTGGFDYGYTF. As DNA, the CDR3 is TGTGCCAGCAGCACAACAGGGGGCTTCGACTATGGCTACACCTTC.

This clone was found once. CDR3 protein: CASSVDTQVFYGYTF. The CDR3 DNA follows: TGCGCCAGCAGCGTGGACACCCAGGTATTCTATGGCTACACCTTC. The chain uses TRBV5-1 and TRBJ1-2; tentatively, D is TRBD1 (5 bases). There are 15 residues in the CDR3. The V end lost 4 bases, the J end lost 4 bases, and 17 bases lay between the germline ends. CDR1 and CDR2 (germline): SGHRS, YFSETQ.

This chain connects TRBV11-2 to TRBJ2-7, with a weak D call TRBD1 (6 bases). V dropped 1 base and J dropped 6 bases, with 7 bases sitting between them. This CDR3 has 12 amino acids. Germline CDR1 reads SGHAT; CDR2 reads FQNNGV. The CDR3 DNA follows: TGTGCCAGCAGCTTAGGCAGGGGCGAGCAGTACGTC. This sequence encodes CASSLGRGEQYV.

The chain recombines TRBV27 with TRBJ2-3, with D possibly being TRBD2 (5 bases). The CDR3 length is 16 residues. Germline values: CDR1 MNHEY, CDR2 SMNVEV (reference sequence). V gave up 6 bases and J gave up 3 bases, with 19 bases separating them. The CDR3 sequence is CASSPDVGESTDTQYF. In nucleotides, the CDR3 is TGTGCCAGCAGCCCTGACGTCGGGGAGTCGACAGATACGCAGTATTTT.

The chain links TRBV7-2 to TRBJ1-2; weak D call: TRBD1 (6 bases). Trimming took 5 bases from V and 4 from J, leaving 20 bases between them. The CDR3 consists of 16 residues. Germline assignment: CDR1 SGHTA and CDR2 FQGNSA. CDR3 residues: CASSPSGGSRVYGYTF. CDR3 coding DNA: TGTGCCAGCAGCCCATCGGGGGGCAGCAGGGTCTATGGCTACACCTTC.

The V call is TRBV7-9, the J call TRBJ2-1; 11 bases match TRBD2. V shed 2 bases, J shed 4 bases, and the junction held 7 bases outside the gene matches. The CDR3 spans 17 residues. Germline lookup yields CDR1 SEHNR and CDR2 FQNEAQ (reference sequence). CDR3 loop: CASSLLSGLAVYNEQFF. The CDR3 DNA follows: TGTGCCAGCAGCTTATTGTCGGGACTAGCGGTTTACAATGAGCAGTTCTTC. The full variable domain, its missing parts supplied by reference TRBV7-9 and TRBJ2-1, is DTGVSQNPRHKITKRGQNVTFRCDPISEHNRLYWYRQTLGQGPEFLTYFQNEAQLEKSRLLSDRFSAERPKGSFSTLEIQRTEQGDSAMYLCASSLLSGLAVYNEQFFGPGTRLTVL.

This clone has only a few counts. The chain couples TRBV6-2 or TRBV6-3 to TRBJ2-7; possibly TRBD2 for D (5 bases). The CDR3 is 14 residues long. Germline V gene data show CDR1 as MNHEY and CDR2 as SVGEGT. Trimming took 4 bases from V and 6 from J, leaving 16 bases between them. CDR3 sequence reads: CASSFAGVDGEQYV. CDR3 coding DNA: TGTGCCAGCAGTTTCGCGGGCGTGGATGGCGAGCAGTACGTC.

V gene TRBV5-1 combines with J gene TRBJ1-5; TRBD1 matches 10 bases. Trimming cost V 2 bases and J 7 bases; bases outside gene matches: 3. The CDR3 has 14 residues. In germline, CDR1 is SGHRS, CDR2 YFSETQ. Written as DNA, the CDR3 is TGCGCCAGCAGCTTCGGGACAGGGGACCAGCCCCAGCATTTT. Amino acids: CASSFGTGDQPQHF.

The chain couples TRBV19 to TRBJ1-5; TRBD1 agrees at 7 bases. Germline values: CDR1 LNHDA, CDR2 SQIVND (reference sequence). Unmatched junction bases numbered 4, after V lost 3 bases and J lost 2 bases. The CDR3 runs to 15 residues. This chain's CDR3 is CASSIRQGGNQPQHF. The CDR3 nucleotides are TGTGCCAGTAGTATTCGGCAGGGGGGCAATCAGCCCCAGCATTTT.

The chain couples TRBV21-1 to TRBJ2-5; the table calls TRBD2, which could not be checked here. TRBV21-1 is a documented pseudogene. CDR3 length: 15 residues. The CDR3, as DNA: TGTGCCGGGGAGGTTTCTGAAGCGTACGTGGAGACCCAGTACTTC. It is translated as CAGEVSEAYVETQYF.

The chain couples TRBV5-1 to TRBJ1-5; possible D gene TRBD1, 5 bases. The length of the CDR3 is 15 residues. Between the trimmed V and J ends, which lost 4 bases and 3 bases, there was a span of 14 bases. In germline, CDR1 is SGHRS, CDR2 YFSETQ. The DNA of the CDR3 is TGCGCCAGCAGCGCCGGCGGGGGGGACAATCAGCCCCAGCATTTT. Translation: CASSAGGGDNQPQHF.

The chain employs TRBV7-2 and TRBJ2-6; a weak D match, TRBD1 (5 bases). V lost 0 bases and J 0 bases, leaving 9 bases between the germline ends. CDR3 size: 17 residues. The germline V gene encodes CDR1 SGHTA and CDR2 FQGNSA. CDR3 DNA sequence: TGTGCCAGCAGCTTAGCCAGACAGCGCTCTGGGGCCAACGTCCTGACTTTC. Its protein product is CASSLARQRSGANVLTF.

J is TRBJ2-4 and V is TRBV4-3; D possibly corresponds to TRBD2 (5 bases). With 5 bases removed from V and 7 bases from J, the gap between germline ends came to 18 bases. CDR1 and CDR2 from the germline V gene are LGHNA and YSLEER. This CDR3 comprises 15 residues. DNA of the CDR3: TGCGCCAGCAGCGAAGGTGGGAGTTTCGGGAACATTCAGTACTTC. Its protein product is CASSEGGSFGNIQYF.

The rearrangement joins TRBV12-3 or TRBV12-4 to TRBJ2-5; D is possibly TRBD1 (5 bases). The CDR3 runs 13 residues. Trimming cost V 6 bases and J 8 bases, with 16 bases left between them. The CDR3 DNA reads as TGTGCCAGCAGCCGTCCGGACATCCCTACCCAGTACTTC. Translated, it gives CASSRPDIPTQYF.

The CDR3 reads CASSLRGDPEAFF. The CDR3 bases are TGTGCCAGCAGCTTAAGAGGTGACCCTGAAGCTTTCTTT. The chain links TRBV13 to TRBJ1-1; D call uncertain. Between the trimmed V and J ends, which lost 2 bases and 6 bases, there was a span of 10 bases. The CDR3 has 13 amino acids. The germline gives CDR1 PRHDT, CDR2 FYEKMQ (reference sequence). The full variable domain, completed using reference TRBV13 and TRBJ1-1, is AAGVIQSPRHLIKEKRETATLKCYPIPRHDTVYWYQQGPGQDPQFLISFYEKMQSDKGSIPDRFSAQQFSDYHSELNMSSLELGDSALYFCASSLRGDPEAFFGQGTRLTVV.

The chain combines TRBV7-3 with TRBJ2-3; D remains ambiguous. The CDR3 is made up of 15 amino acids. CDR1 is SGHTA, CDR2 FQGTGA, per germline. The V gene lost 4 bases and the J gene lost 1 base, with 12 bases spanning the gap. For the CDR3, the DNA is TGTGCCAGCAGCTCCAGGATAGGCGGCACAGATACGCAGTATTTT. Its translation is CASSSRIGGTDTQYF.

The rearrangement joins TRBV7-2 to TRBJ1-4; 7 bases agree with TRBD1. Germline V gene lookup returns CDR1 SGHTA and CDR2 FQGNSA. This CDR3 is 14 amino acids long. V gave up 4 bases and J gave up 7 bases; unmatched junction bases: 6. CDR3 DNA: TGTGCCAGCAGCTCCGGGACAGCACCTGAAAAACTGTTTTTT. This codes for CASSSGTAPEKLFF. Combining the CDR3 with reference TRBV7-2 and TRBJ1-4 gives the whole variable domain GAGVSQSPSNKVTEKGKDVELRCDPISGHTALYWYRQSLGQGLEFLIYFQGNSAPDKSGLPSDRFSAERTGGSVSTLTIQRTQQEDSAVYLCASSSGTAPEKLFFGSGTQLSVL.

The chain has TRBV4-3 and TRBJ1-1, with a weak D call TRBD1 (5 bases). Germline loops: CDR1 LGHNA, CDR2 YSLEER. The CDR3 length is 14 residues. V was pared by 4 bases and J by 1 base, with 10 bases between. CDR3: CASSRKTENTEAFF. CDR3 bases: TGCGCCAGCAGCCGCAAGACAGAGAACACTGAAGCTTTCTTT.

V is TRBV4-3 and J is TRBJ2-2; TRBD1 aligns across 7 bases. V lost 3 bases to trimming and J lost 1 base; unmatched junction nucleotides: 11. The CDR3 totals 18 residues. The V gene's germline CDR1 is LGHNA and CDR2 YSLEER. This CDR3 reads CASSHHGQGEKNTGELFF. CDR3 DNA sequence: TGCGCCAGCAGCCACCACGGGCAGGGGGAAAAGAACACCGGGGAGCTGTTTTTT.

The V and J genes are TRBV7-3 and TRBJ2-5; 7 bases are shared with TRBD2. The CDR3 length is 13 residues. V gave up 5 bases and J gave up 2 bases; unmatched junction bases: 2. Germline assignment: CDR1 SGHTA and CDR2 FQGTGA. The chain's CDR3 is CASSRGEQETQYF. The CDR3 coding sequence is TGTGCCAGCAGCCGGGGGGAGCAAGAGACCCAGTACTTC. Full variable domain (rest looked up from reference TRBV7-3 and TRBJ2-5): GAGVSQTPSNKVTEKGKYVELRCDPISGHTALYWYRQSLGQGPEFLIYFQGTGAADDSGLPNDRFFAVRPEGSVSTLKIQRTERGDSAVYLCASSRGEQETQYFGPGTRLLVL.

The V and J genes are TRBV7-2 and TRBJ1-2; 10 bases map to TRBD1. Germline V gene sequence: CDR1 SGHTA, CDR2 FQGNSA. The CDR3 extends over 16 amino acids. The V and J ends lost 5 bases and 6 bases, in that order; junction bases with no gene match: 12. The CDR3 sequence: CASSPWDRGRGNGYTF. The CDR3 DNA is TGTGCCAGCAGCCCCTGGGACAGGGGTAGGGGGAATGGCTACACCTTC.

The chain is built from TRBV28 and TRBJ1-1, with 11 bases identical to TRBD1. This CDR3 spans 15 amino acids. Germline assignment: CDR1 MDHEN and CDR2 SYDVKM. V lost 5 bases to trimming and J lost 3 bases; unmatched junction nucleotides: 5. CDR3 region: CASSGQGAGDTEAFF. The CDR3 region has the DNA TGTGCCAGCAGTGGACAGGGGGCCGGGGACACTGAAGCTTTCTTT.